Listed below are T cell receptor beta chains from one sample, sequenced in a study of CD8+ T cells in alopecia areata. Data came from immunoSEQ multiplex PCR; TCRdb stores just in-frame clones and leaves some out. This sample has 150,000 to 200,000 clones; roughly 62% occur once, and the top ten carry roughly 12%. The source was CD8+ T cells sorted from blood, collected at week 24, from a patient treated with tofacitinib. Every receptor here comes from a human donor with alopecia areata. Each CDR3 is given with its conserved first and last residue. Some rows mark clone size as missing; the rest say once, few, many or name a class of expanded clone.

clone_size	v_call	cdr3_aa
-	TRBV9	CASSVGVSYNEQFF
-	TRBV5-6	CASRETGTYEQYF
-	TRBV4-2	CASSEGADREHEQYF
few	TRBV10-3	CAISGAGPQETQYF
-	TRBV13	CASSSASTAAFF
once	TRBV27	CASSLSEDSSYEQYF
few	TRBV4-1	CASSGRTSGVSSEFF
-	TRBV11-2	CASSPYVAATNTGELFF
few	TRBV13	CASSPTRQASYGYTF
-	TRBV2	CASSSMRGTDAYEQYF
-	TRBV7-3	CASSLGRGYEQYF
-	TRBV2	CASLSGTYNEQFF
-	TRBV28	CASSLRESSERDTQYF
-	TRBV7-9	CASSLAEIRAPPGEAFF
-	TRBV9	CASSPRLAVTDTQYF
-	TRBV2	CASGLSREKLFF
-	TRBV5-1	CASSIRAPPDEQYF
-	TRBV29-1	CSVRGERGRNEQYF